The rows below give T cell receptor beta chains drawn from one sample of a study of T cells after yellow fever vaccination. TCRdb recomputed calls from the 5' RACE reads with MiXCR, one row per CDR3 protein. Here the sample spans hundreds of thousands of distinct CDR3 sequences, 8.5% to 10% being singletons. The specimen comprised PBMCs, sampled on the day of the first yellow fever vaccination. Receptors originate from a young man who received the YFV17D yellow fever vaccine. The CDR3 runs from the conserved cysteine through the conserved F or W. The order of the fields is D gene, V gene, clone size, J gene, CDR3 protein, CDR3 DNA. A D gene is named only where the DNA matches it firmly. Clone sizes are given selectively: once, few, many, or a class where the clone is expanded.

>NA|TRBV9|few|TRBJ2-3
CASSPGLLGDTQYF
TGTGCCAGCAGCCCGGGACTTCTTGGAGATACGCAGTATTTT
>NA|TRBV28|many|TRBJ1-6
CASSPTRGYSPLHF
TGTGCCAGCAGCCCGACCCGCGGTTATTCACCCCTCCACTTT
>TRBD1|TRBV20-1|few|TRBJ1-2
CSARDLDRVAGYTF
TGCAGTGCTAGAGATTTGGACAGGGTGGCTGGCTACACCTTC
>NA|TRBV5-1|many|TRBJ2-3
CASSLATGADTQYF
TGCGCCAGCAGCTTGGCTACAGGCGCAGATACGCAGTATTTT
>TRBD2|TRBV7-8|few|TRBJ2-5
CASSSERGGLRETQYF
TGTGCCAGCAGCTCGGAGCGGGGGGGCCTCCGAGAGACCCAGTACTTC
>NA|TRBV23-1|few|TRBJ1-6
CASSQQPRTVKTGWSNSPLHF
TGCGCCAGCAGTCAACAACCCCGCACCGTGAAAACAGGGTGGTCTAATTCACCCCTCCACTTT
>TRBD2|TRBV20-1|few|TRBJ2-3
CSGTSGTTDTQYF
TGCAGTGGAACGAGCGGGACCACAGATACGCAGTATTTT
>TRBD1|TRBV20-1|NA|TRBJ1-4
CSASSLQGNEKLFF
TGCAGTGCTAGTTCTTTACAGGGGAATGAAAAACTGTTTTTT
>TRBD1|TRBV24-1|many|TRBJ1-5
CATQGAGQPQHF
TGTGCCACTCAGGGGGCCGGTCAGCCCCAGCATTTT
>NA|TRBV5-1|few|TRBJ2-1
CASSVIRHPYNEQFF
TGCGCCAGCAGCGTCATAAGACACCCGTACAATGAGCAGTTCTTC
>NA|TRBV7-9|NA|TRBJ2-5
CASSFPTTLETQYF
TGTGCCAGCAGTTTCCCGACTACTCTGGAGACCCAGTACTTC
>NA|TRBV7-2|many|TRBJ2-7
CASSFLRDGEQYF
TGTGCCAGCAGCTTTCTGCGGGACGGGGAGCAGTACTTC
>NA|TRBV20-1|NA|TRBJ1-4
CSAKQGLADEKLFF
TGCAGTGCTAAACAGGGTTTGGCGGATGAAAAACTGTTTTTT
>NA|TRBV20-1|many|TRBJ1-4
CSAIRDPSVNEKLFF
TGCAGTGCCATCCGGGACCCGTCCGTTAATGAAAAACTGTTTTTT
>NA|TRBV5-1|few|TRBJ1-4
CASIVKGRSNEKLFF
TGCGCCAGTATTGTAAAGGGGCGGTCTAATGAAAAACTGTTTTTT
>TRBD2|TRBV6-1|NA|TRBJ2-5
CASRPAELAQETQYF
TGTGCCAGCAGACCGGCGGAACTAGCGCAAGAGACCCAGTACTTC
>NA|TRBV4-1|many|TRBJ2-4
CASSHHSGRAKNIQYF
TGCGCCAGCAGCCACCACAGCGGGCGAGCCAAAAACATTCAGTACTTC
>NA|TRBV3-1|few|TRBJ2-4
CASSPPLGENIQYF
TGTGCCAGCAGCCCCCCCCTTGGTGAAAACATTCAGTACTTC
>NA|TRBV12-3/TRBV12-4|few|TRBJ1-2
CASSWDGAYGYTF
TGTGCCAGCAGTTGGGACGGGGCCTATGGCTACACCTTC
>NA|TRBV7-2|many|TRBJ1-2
CASSLTDYGYTF
TGTGCCAGCAGCTTGACTGACTATGGCTACACCTTC
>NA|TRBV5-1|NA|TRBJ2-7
CASSLVSGSSYEQYF
TGCGCCAGCAGCTTGGTGTCGGGGAGCTCCTACGAGCAGTACTTC
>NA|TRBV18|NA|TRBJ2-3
CASSPGDNNPHTQYF
TGTGCCAGCTCACCAGGAGACAACAACCCGCATACGCAGTATTTT
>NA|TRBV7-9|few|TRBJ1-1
CASSLAERVEAFF
TGTGCCAGCAGCTTAGCGGAGAGGGTTGAAGCTTTCTTT
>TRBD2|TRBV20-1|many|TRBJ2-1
CSARGGLAGGSSLDEQFF
TGCAGTGCGAGGGGGGGGCTAGCGGGGGGCTCCTCCCTCGATGAGCAGTTCTTC
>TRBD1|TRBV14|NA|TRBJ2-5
CASSARQGKETQYF
TGTGCCAGCAGCGCCAGACAGGGTAAAGAGACCCAGTACTTC
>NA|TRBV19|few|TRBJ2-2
CASSISAANTGELFF
TGTGCCAGTAGTATAAGCGCCGCGAACACCGGGGAGCTGTTTTTT
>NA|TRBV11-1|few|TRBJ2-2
CASEQGPNTGELFF
TGTGCCAGCGAACAGGGCCCGAACACCGGGGAGCTGTTTTTT
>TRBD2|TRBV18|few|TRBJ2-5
CASSPPGLAQETQYF
TGTGCCAGCTCACCGCCCGGACTAGCCCAAGAGACCCAGTACTTC
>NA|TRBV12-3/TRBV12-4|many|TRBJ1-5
CASSLMAGPRQPQHF
TGTGCCAGCAGTTTAATGGCGGGTCCGAGGCAGCCCCAGCATTTT
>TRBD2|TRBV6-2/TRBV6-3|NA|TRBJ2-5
CASSSPPGRVETQYF
TGTGCCAGCAGTTCCCCTCCAGGGAGGGTGGAGACCCAGTACTTC
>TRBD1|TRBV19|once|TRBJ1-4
CASSLTAAGQSNEKLFF
TGTGCCAGTAGTCTAACAGCGGCGGGACAGAGTAATGAAAAACTGTTTTTT
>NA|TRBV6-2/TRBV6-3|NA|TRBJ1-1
CASSFRRLWPEAFF
TGTGCCAGCAGTTTCAGGAGGCTTTGGCCTGAAGCTTTCTTT
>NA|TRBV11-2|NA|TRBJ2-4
CASSRGARGQYF
TGTGCCAGCAGCCGGGGGGCACGGGGGCAGTACTTC
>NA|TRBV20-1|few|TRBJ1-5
CSARVGTSSWPQHF
TGCAGTGCTAGAGTAGGGACCTCCTCTTGGCCCCAGCATTTT
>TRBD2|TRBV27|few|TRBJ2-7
CASSGLAGGYEQYF
TGTGCCAGCAGTGGACTAGCGGGGGGATACGAGCAGTACTTC
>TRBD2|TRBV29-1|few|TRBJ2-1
CSGNPGGLDEQFF
TGCAGCGGGAACCCGGGGGGGCTTGATGAGCAGTTCTTC
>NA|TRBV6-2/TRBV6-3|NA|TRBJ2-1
CASSYVGQRSGNEQFF
TGTGCCAGCAGTTACGTCGGACAGAGGTCGGGGAATGAGCAGTTCTTC
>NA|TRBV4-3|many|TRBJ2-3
CASSQARGSLDTQYF
TGCGCCAGCAGCCAAGCCCGGGGGAGTTTGGATACGCAGTATTTT
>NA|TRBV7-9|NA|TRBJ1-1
CASSRVGAAEAFF
TGTGCCAGCAGCCGTGTGGGGGCGGCTGAAGCTTTCTTT
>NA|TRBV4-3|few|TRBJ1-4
CASSQGTTTNEKLFF
TGCGCCAGCAGCCAAGGGACAACAACTAATGAAAAACTGTTTTTT
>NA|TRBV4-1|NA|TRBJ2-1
CASSQIVGNEQFF
TGCGCCAGCAGCCAAATAGTCGGGAATGAGCAGTTCTTC
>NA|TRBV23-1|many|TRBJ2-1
CASSQSESSYNEQFF
TGCGCCAGCAGTCAATCGGAGAGCTCCTACAATGAGCAGTTCTTC
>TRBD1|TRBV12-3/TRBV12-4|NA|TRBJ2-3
CASSPRGRVVRDTQYF
TGTGCCAGCAGCCCAAGGGGGCGGGTGGTGAGAGATACGCAGTATTTT
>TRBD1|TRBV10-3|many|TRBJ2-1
CAISTHFRGTAGPNEQFF
TGTGCCATCAGTACACATTTCCGTGGGACAGCAGGCCCCAATGAGCAGTTCTTC
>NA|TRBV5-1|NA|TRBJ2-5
CASSLGQLQAQYF
TGCGCCAGCAGCTTGGGACAGCTCCAGGCCCAGTACTTC
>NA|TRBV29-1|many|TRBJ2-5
CSVGTTEETQYF
TGCAGCGTTGGGACAACCGAAGAGACCCAGTACTTC